Listed below are T cell receptor beta chains from one sample, sequenced in a study of cytomegalovirus exposure and HLA in healthy donors. Measured with immunoSEQ multiplex PCR; TCRdb has only the in-frame clones, and not every one. The repertoire holds around 140,000 clones, with 75% to 90% as singletons. Sequenced: PBMCs. The receptor source for this set is a young woman in good health and CMV-seronegative. CDR3s include the opening cysteine and the closing phenylalanine or tryptophan. Not all rows give a size; the values are once, few, many and, for expanded clones, a class.

>.|TRBJ2-1|TRBV6-1
CASSDPGQGGDEQFF
>.|TRBJ1-5|TRBV2
CASDRGVAPQHF
>.|TRBJ1-4|TRBV7-9
CASSLLQDREKLFF
>.|TRBJ1-2|TRBV4-3
CASSHGRGGSLGYTF
>.|TRBJ1-2|TRBV7-2
CASNSGQRNYGYTF
>.|TRBJ1-2|TRBV7-2
CASSLGQTPVNTF
>.|TRBJ1-2|TRBV30
CAWRGDRGPYGYTF
>.|TRBJ1-1|TRBV29-1
CSVQGPNTEAFF
>.|TRBJ1-3|TRBV10-3
CAISETDRGPGNTIYF
>.|TRBJ2-5|TRBV27
CASSLSRQETQYF
>.|TRBJ2-3|TRBV7-9
CASSPGTSGTDTQYF
>.|TRBJ2-7|TRBV27
CASSLSGTGLYEQYF
>few|TRBJ1-2|TRBV4-1
CASSPRNRDRGPLGYGYTF
>.|TRBJ2-1|TRBV5-1
CASSSGTSGSYNEQFF
>once|TRBJ1-4|TRBV5-1
CASSYGQGYEKLFF
>.|TRBJ1-2|TRBV6-5
CASNYAGQLYGYTF
>.|TRBJ2-5|TRBV7-9
CASSLADRVGDDRAQYF
>once|TRBJ2-3|TRBV18
CASSLPSTDTQYF
>.|TRBJ2-7|TRBV7-9
CASSLGGQGRTYEQYF
>.|TRBJ2-2|TRBV9
CASSASTGTGYANTGELFF
>.|TRBJ2-7|TRBV7-3
CASSLMVGGFYEQYF
>.|TRBJ2-4|TRBV30
CAWRDRNLAKNIQYF
>.|TRBJ2-5|TRBV19
CASTNRRQGTQYF
>.|TRBJ1-5|TRBV6-1
CASSQAGGNNQPQHF
>.|TRBJ1-1|TRBV7-9
CASSLIQGSAEAFF
>few|TRBJ2-7|TRBV2
CASRTSGGRPHEQYF
>.|TRBJ1-2|TRBV27
CASSPGTGMHGYTF
>.|TRBJ1-2|TRBV18
CASSPPLSSGYTF
>.|TRBJ1-3|TRBV9
CASSVSSQGNSGNTIYF
>.|TRBJ1-6|TRBV5-6
CASSLSGQGRTPLHF
>.|TRBJ2-5|TRBV5-8
CASSLDRGQETQYF
>once|TRBJ1-5|TRBV5-1
CASSLEAGVQPQHF
>.|TRBJ2-5|TRBV28
CASSLLGGVGETQYF
>.|TRBJ2-5|TRBV9
CASSLGMGALQETQYF
>.|TRBJ2-2|TRBV18
CASSPSRDSTGELFF
>.|TRBJ2-3|TRBV7-3
CASSQMGLDADTQYF
>once|TRBJ2-3|TRBV19
CASSFRDREDTQYF
>few|TRBJ2-7|TRBV10-1
CATGTSSYEQYF
>.|TRBJ2-5|TRBV7-2
CASSFADQETQYF
>.|TRBJ1-1|TRBV28
CASSLPAGKAFF
>.|TRBJ2-2|TRBV9
CASSVGERDTGELFF
>.|TRBJ1-6|TRBV7-9
CASSLAAGVSPLHF
>.|TRBJ2-3|TRBV5-1
CASSLSRASPFTDTQYF
>.|TRBJ2-7|TRBV7-2
CASSFGTHEQYF
>once|TRBJ1-5|TRBV7-8
CASSLQSTGNHQPQHF
>.|TRBJ2-1|TRBV4-1
CASSHVRGNEQFF
>few|TRBJ2-6|TRBV5-1
CASSSQGPGANVLTF
>.|TRBJ1-6|TRBV28
CASSLDSRISPLHF
>.|TRBJ2-5|TRBV7-9
CASSRGLVETQYF